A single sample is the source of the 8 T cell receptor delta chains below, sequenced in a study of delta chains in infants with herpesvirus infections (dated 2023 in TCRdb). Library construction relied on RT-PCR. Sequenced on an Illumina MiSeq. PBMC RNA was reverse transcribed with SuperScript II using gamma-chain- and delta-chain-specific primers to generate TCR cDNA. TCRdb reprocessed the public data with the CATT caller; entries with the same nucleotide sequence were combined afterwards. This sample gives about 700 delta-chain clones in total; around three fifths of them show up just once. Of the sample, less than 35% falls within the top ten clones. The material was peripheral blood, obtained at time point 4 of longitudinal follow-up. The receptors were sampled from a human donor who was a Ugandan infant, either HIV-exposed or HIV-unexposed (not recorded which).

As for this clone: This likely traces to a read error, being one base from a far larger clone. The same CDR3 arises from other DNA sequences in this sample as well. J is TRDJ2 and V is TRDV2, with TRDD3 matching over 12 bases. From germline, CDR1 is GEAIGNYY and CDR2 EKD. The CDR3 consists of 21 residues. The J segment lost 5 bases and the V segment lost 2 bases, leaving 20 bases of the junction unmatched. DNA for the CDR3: TGTGCCTGTGACAACGGTTTCCTACTGGGGGATACATTACAGCTCACAGCACAACTCTTCTTT. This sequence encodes CACDNGFLLGDTLQLTAQLFF.

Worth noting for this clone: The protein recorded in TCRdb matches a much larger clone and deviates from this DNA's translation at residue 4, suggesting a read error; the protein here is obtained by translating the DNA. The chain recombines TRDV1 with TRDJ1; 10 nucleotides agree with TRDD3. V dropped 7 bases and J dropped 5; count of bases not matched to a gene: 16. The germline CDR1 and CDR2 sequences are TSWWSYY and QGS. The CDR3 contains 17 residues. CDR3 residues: CALEDLKGGGYGDKLIF. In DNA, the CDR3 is TGTGCTCTTGAGGACTTGAAAGGAGGGGGATACGGAGATAAACTCATCTTT.

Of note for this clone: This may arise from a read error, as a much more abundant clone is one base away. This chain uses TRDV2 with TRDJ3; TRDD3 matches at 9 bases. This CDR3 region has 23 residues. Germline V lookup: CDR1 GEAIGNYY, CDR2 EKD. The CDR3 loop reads CARDTGLAWNWGRSSWDTRQMFF. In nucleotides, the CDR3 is TGTGCCCGTGACACCGGGTTGGCTTGGAACTGGGGGAGAAGCTCCTGGGACACCCGACAGATGTTTTTC.

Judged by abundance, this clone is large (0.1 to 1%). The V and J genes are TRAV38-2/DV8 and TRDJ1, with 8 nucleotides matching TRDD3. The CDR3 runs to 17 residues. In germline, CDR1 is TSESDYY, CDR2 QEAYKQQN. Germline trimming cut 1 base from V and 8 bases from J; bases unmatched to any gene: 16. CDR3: CAYRSRNPGDRRAKLIF. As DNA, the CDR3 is TGTGCTTATAGGAGCAGGAATCCGGGGGATAGACGGGCAAAACTCATCTTT.

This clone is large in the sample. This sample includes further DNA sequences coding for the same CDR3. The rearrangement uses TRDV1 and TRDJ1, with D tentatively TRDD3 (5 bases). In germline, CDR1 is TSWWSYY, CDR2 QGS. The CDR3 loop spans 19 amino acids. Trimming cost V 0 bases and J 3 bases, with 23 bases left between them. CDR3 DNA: TGTGCTCTTGGGGAACTCATCCCCCCCCAAAGGCCTGGGCCCGATAAACTCATCTTT. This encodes CALGELIPPQRPGPDKLIF.

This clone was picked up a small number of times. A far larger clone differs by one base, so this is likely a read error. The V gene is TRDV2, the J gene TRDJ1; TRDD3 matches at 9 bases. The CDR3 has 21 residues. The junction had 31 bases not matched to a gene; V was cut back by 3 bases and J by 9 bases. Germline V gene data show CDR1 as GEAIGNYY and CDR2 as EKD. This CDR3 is CACDASFPTGGSLALTAQLIF. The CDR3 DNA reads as TGTGCCTGTGACGCCTCTTTCCCTACTGGGGGAAGTTTAGCTTTGACAGCACAACTCATCTTT.

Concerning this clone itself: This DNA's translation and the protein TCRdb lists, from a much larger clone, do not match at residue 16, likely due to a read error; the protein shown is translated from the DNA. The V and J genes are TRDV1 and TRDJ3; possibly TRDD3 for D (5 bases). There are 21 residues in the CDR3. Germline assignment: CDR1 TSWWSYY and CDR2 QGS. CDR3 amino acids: CALGDGSRKDRQSWDPRQMFF. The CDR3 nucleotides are TGTGCTCTTGGGGATGGATCGAGGAAGGATAGGCAATCCTGGGACCCCCGACAGATGTTTTTC.

The CDR3 here is CALGERTGTVGHFGFVGKLIF. In nucleotides, the CDR3 is TGTGCTCTTGGGGAACGGACGGGTACGGTGGGGCACTTTGGGTTCGTCGGTAAACTCATCTTT. The chain employs TRDV1 and TRDJ1; D may be TRDD3 (5 bases). Germline V lookup: CDR1 TSWWSYY, CDR2 QGS. V was trimmed by 1 base and J by 7 bases, leaving 34 bases between them. There are 21 residues in the CDR3.